These 9 T cell receptor beta chains were sequenced from one sample in a study of Tregs in tolerant kidney transplant recipients. The protocol was immunoSEQ multiplex PCR, while the TCRdb copy is restricted to in-frame clones and leaves out a portion. Here the sample spans 50,000 or so clones, less than 95% being singletons. Sequenced: Tregs from blood. The source is a human donor in good health.

The V and J genes are TRBV7-8 and TRBJ2-7, with TRBD1 as a possible D gene (6 bases). The ends were cut back, 5 bases at V and 2 bases at J, with 16 bases in the middle. The CDR3 consists of 15 residues. The V gene's germline CDR1 is SGHVS and CDR2 FQNEAQ. The CDR3 loop reads CASSTRLGAAYEQYF. The CDR3 coding sequence is TGTGCCAGCAGCACCCGTTTGGGGGCGGCCTACGAGCAGTACTTC.

V gene TRBV5-1 combines with J gene TRBJ1-4, with TRBD1 matching over 8 bases. V was clipped by 4 bases and J by 7 bases; unmatched bases: 3. This CDR3 has 13 amino acids. The germline V gene has CDR1 SGHRS and CDR2 YFSETQ. DNA of the CDR3: TGCGCCAGCAGCCAGGGGACAGGTGAAAAACTGTTTTTT. Translation: CASSQGTGEKLFF. The full variable domain, rest sourced from reference TRBV5-1 and TRBJ1-4, is KAGVTQTPRYLIKTRGQQVTLSCSPISGHRSVSWYQQTPGQGLQFLFEYFSETQRNKGNFPGRFSGRQFSNSRSEMNVSTLELGDSALYLCASSQGTGEKLFFGSGTQLSVL.

With regard to this clone: The junction shows a germline mismatch at one end, possibly a read error. The chain carries TRBV5-1 and TRBJ2-7; tentatively, D is TRBD2 (5 bases). CDR3 length equals 12 residues. CDR1 is SGHRS and CDR2 is YFSETQ in the germline V gene. This chain's CDR3 is CASSSIGAEESF. CDR3 in DNA: TGCGCCAGCAGCTCCATTGGAGCGGAAGAGTCTTTC. Looking up the rest from reference TRBV5-1 and TRBJ2-7 gives the full variable domain: KAGVTQTPRYLIKTRGQQVTLSCSPISGHRSVSWYQQTPGQGLQFLFEYFSETQRNKGNFPGRFSGRQFSNSRSEMNVSTLELGDSALYLCASSSIGAEESFGPGTRLTVT.

The V call is TRBV13, the J call TRBJ2-2; the D gene is possibly TRBD1 (8 bases). The germline CDR1 and CDR2 sequences are PRHDT and FYEKMQ (reference sequence). V was clipped by 4 bases and J by 8 bases, with 20 bases between them. CDR3 length equals 16 residues. CDR3 loop: CASSYHRGGFPGELFF. The CDR3 coding sequence is TGTGCCAGCAGCTATCACAGGGGGGGTTTCCCTGGGGAGCTGTTTTTT.

The gene calls are TRBV6-5 and TRBJ1-5; perhaps TRBD1 as D (5 bases). CDR1 and CDR2 (germline): MNHEY, SVGAGI. CDR3 length equals 14 residues. V lost 8 bases, J lost 2 bases, and 13 bases lay in between. DNA for the CDR3: TGTGCCAGCGGTCAGGGATTTGGCAATCAGCCCCAGCATTTT. Residues: CASGQGFGNQPQHF.

This chain links TRBV6-6 with TRBJ2-7; D is ambiguous. The V end was cut by 3 bases, the J end by 2 bases, with 17 bases between. This CDR3 comprises 16 residues. Germline CDR1 is MNHNY and CDR2 is SVGAGI (reference sequence). As DNA, the CDR3 is TGTGCCAGCAGTTATTCGGTCCAAAGGTTGACCTACGAGCAGTACTTC. Protein sequence: CASSYSVQRLTYEQYF.

This clone showed up just once. V is TRBV7-9 and J is TRBJ1-5; D perhaps matches TRBD1 (5 bases). Germline assignment: CDR1 SEHNR and CDR2 FQNEAQ (reference sequence). V was clipped by 5 bases and J by 3 bases, with 8 bases between them. This CDR3 region has 13 residues. In DNA form, the CDR3 reads TGTGCCAGCAGCCGCGGGGCCAATCAGCCCCAGCATTTT. This sequence encodes CASSRGANQPQHF.

The chain carries TRBV5-1 and TRBJ2-2, with 10 bases lining up with TRBD2. V was clipped by 1 base and J by 5 bases; unmatched bases: 5. Looked up from germline, CDR1 is SGHRS and CDR2 is YFSETQ. The CDR3 contains 16 residues. CDR3 in amino acids: CASSLPAGGVTGELFF. The CDR3 region has the DNA TGCGCCAGCAGCTTGCCAGCGGGAGGGGTAACCGGGGAGCTGTTTTTT.

The genes are TRBV30 and TRBJ2-1; TRBD1 aligns across 7 bases. The CDR3 consists of 16 residues. Trimming at V came to 3 bases and at J to 4 bases, leaving 12 bases not matched to a gene. The germline V gene encodes CDR1 GTSNPN and CDR2 SVGIG (reference sequence). The CDR3 loop is CAWSPLPGQSYNEQFF. CDR3 DNA: TGTGCCTGGAGCCCACTACCGGGACAGAGTTACAATGAGCAGTTCTTC.